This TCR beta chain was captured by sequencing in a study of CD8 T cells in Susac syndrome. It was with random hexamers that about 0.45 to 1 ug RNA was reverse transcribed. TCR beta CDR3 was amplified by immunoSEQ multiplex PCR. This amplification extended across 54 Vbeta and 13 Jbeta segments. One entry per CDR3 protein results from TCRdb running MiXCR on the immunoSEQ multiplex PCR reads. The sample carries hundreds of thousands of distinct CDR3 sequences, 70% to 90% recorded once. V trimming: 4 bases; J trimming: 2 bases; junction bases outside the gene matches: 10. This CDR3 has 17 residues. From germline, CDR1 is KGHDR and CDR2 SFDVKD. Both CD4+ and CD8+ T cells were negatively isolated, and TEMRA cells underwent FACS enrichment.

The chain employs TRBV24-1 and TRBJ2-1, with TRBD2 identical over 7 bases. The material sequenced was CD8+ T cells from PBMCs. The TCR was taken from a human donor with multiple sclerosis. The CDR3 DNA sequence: TGTGCCACCAGTGACCACCTCAGCGGGGCGGCCTACAATGAGCAGTTCTTC. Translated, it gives CATSDHLSGAAYNEQFF.